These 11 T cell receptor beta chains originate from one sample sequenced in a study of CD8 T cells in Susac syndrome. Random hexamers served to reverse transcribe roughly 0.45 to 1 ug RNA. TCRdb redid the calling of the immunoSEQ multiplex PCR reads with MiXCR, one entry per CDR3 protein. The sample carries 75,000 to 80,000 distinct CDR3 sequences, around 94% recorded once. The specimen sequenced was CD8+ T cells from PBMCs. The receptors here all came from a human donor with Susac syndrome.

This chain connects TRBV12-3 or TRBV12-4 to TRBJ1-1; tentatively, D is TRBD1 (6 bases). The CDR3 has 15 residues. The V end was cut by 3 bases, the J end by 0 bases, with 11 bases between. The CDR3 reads CASSFPGHLNTEAFF. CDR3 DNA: TGTGCCAGCAGTTTCCCGGGACACCTGAACACTGAAGCTTTCTTT.

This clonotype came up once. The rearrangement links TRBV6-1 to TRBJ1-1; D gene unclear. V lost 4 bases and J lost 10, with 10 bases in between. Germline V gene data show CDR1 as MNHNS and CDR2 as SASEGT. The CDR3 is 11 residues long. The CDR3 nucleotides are TGTGCCAGCAGTGCAGGACGGGGAGCTTTCTTT. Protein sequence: CASSAGRGAFF.

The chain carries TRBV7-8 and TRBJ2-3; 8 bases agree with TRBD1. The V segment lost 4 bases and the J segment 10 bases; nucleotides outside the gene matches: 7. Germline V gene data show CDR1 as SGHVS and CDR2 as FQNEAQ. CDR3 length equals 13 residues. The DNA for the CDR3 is TGTGCCAGCAGCTCGTTACCGGGACAGGCGCAGTATTTT. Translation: CASSSLPGQAQYF. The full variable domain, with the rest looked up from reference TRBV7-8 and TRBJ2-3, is GAGVSQSPRYKVAKRGQDVALRCDPISGHVSLFWYQQALGQGPEFLTYFQNEAQLDKSGLPSDRFFAERPEGSVSTLKIQRTQQEDSAVYLCASSSLPGQAQYFGPGTRLTVL.

Here the CDR3 DNA reads TGTGCCAGCAGCGGACACACAGATACGCAGTATTTT. Amino acid sequence: CASSGHTDTQYF. This sequence joins TRBV9 and TRBJ2-3; D remains ambiguous. The CDR3 is 12 residues long. Deletions cut 3 bases from V and 2 bases from J, with 4 bases between. Per the germline V gene, CDR1 is SGDLS and CDR2 is YYNGEE.

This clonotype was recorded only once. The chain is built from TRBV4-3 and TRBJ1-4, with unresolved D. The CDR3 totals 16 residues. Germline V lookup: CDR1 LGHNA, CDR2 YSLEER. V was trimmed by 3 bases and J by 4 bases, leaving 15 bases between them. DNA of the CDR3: TGCGCCAGCAGCCACCGCCCCGGAAACCTTAATGAAAAACTGTTTTTT. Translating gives CASSHRPGNLNEKLFF.

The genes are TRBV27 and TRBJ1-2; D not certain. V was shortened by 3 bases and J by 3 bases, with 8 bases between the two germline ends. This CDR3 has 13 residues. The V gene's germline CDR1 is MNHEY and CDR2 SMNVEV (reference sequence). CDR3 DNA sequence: TGTGCCAGCAGTTTTGGGAGGGACTATGGCTACACCTTC. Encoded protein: CASSFGRDYGYTF.

CDR3 in amino acids: CASSGWNSNQPQHF. CDR3 nucleotide sequence: TGTGCCAGCAGTGGTTGGAATAGCAATCAGCCCCAGCATTTT. This sequence joins TRBV2 and TRBJ1-5, with D hard to call. There are 14 residues in the CDR3. With 4 bases removed from V and 0 bases from J, the gap between germline ends came to 7 bases. CDR1 SNHLY and CDR2 FYNNEI come from the germline V gene.

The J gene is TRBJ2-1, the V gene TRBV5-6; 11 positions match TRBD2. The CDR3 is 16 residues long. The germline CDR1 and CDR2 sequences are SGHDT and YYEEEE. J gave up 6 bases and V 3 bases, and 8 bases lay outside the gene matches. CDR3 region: CASSSLAGGPGNEQFF. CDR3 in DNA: TGTGCCAGCAGCTCCTTAGCGGGGGGGCCTGGCAATGAGCAGTTCTTC.

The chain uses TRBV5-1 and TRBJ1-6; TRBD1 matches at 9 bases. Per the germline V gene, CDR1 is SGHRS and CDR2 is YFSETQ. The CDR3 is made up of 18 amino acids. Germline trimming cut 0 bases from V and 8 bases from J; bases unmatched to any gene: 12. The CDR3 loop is CASSLEGQGIEGDSPLHF. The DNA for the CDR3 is TGCGCCAGCAGCTTGGAGGGACAGGGTATCGAAGGAGATTCACCCCTCCACTTT.

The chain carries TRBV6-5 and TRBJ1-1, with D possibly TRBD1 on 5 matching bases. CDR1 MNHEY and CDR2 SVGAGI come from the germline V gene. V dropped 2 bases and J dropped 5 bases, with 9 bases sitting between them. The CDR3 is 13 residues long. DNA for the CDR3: TGTGCCAGCAGTTACGCGGGACGGACTGAAGCTTTCTTT. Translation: CASSYAGRTEAFF.

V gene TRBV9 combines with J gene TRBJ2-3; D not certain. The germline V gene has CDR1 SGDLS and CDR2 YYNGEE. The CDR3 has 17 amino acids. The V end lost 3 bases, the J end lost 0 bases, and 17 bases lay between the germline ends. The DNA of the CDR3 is TGTGCCAGCAGCGGTACTAACGCAAGAGCTAGCACAGATACGCAGTATTTT. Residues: CASSGTNARASTDTQYF.